These T cell receptor beta chains were read from a single sample in a study of T-cell memory formation after mild COVID-19. MiXCR was run by TCRdb on the 5' RACE reads, yielding one entry per CDR3 protein. The repertoire includes approximately 300,000 distinct CDR3 sequences, 15% to 20% of them detected once, and more than 20% sits in the top ten. Material: PBMCs or a T cell subset sorted from them (not recorded which). Source of these receptors: a man aged 18 to 30 who had mild COVID-19 (a few samples of this study predate the infection). Cell type and time point are not known. The CDR3 runs from the conserved cysteine through the conserved F or W. A D gene is named only where the DNA matches it firmly. Rows may omit the clone size; those that give it use once, few, many or a size class.

v_call	j_call	d_call	clone_size	cdr3_aa	cdr3_nt
TRBV6-6	TRBJ2-3	-	many	CASSLASPTDTQYF	TGTGCCAGCAGTTTGGCCTCTCCCACAGATACGCAGTATTTT
TRBV20-1	TRBJ1-5	-	few	CSAATGRRYTNQPQHF	TGCAGTGCGGCGACAGGTCGGCGGTACACAAATCAGCCCCAGCATTTT
TRBV5-1	TRBJ1-1	-	-	CASSSGGIMNTEAFF	TGCGCCAGCAGCTCCGGGGGCATCATGAACACTGAAGCTTTCTTT
TRBV4-2	TRBJ2-5	TRBD2	-	CASSWGGDTEQETQYF	TGTGCCAGCAGCTGGGGGGGTGATACAGAGCAAGAGACCCAGTACTTC
TRBV6-2/TRBV6-3	TRBJ2-5	-	-	CASSYYRGQREETQYF	TGTGCCAGCAGTTATTATCGTGGACAGCGAGAAGAGACCCAGTACTTC
TRBV7-3	TRBJ1-5	TRBD1	few	CASSRRGQGKSNQPQHF	TGTGCCAGCAGCCGACGAGGACAGGGGAAAAGCAATCAGCCCCAGCATTTT
TRBV7-8	TRBJ2-2	TRBD1	-	CASSPRGQGIGELFF	TGTGCCAGCAGCCCAAGGGGACAGGGAATCGGGGAGCTGTTTTTT
TRBV27	TRBJ2-3	-	-	CASSPRKGRDTQYF	TGTGCCAGCAGTCCTAGGAAGGGGCGAGATACGCAGTATTTT
TRBV7-9	TRBJ1-2	-	few	CASSRPGRANGYTF	TGTGCCAGCAGCCGTCCTGGCAGGGCGAATGGCTACACCTTC
TRBV6-5	TRBJ2-7	-	many	CASSYSRATYEQYF	TGTGCCAGCAGTTACTCTCGGGCTACCTACGAGCAGTACTTC
TRBV6-6	TRBJ1-5	-	few	CASSSDQPQHF	TGTGCCAGCAGCTCTGACCAGCCCCAGCATTTT
TRBV19	TRBJ2-3	-	-	CASSIGSLDTQYF	TGTGCCAGTAGTATCGGTTCCTTAGATACGCAGTATTTT
TRBV12-3/TRBV12-4	TRBJ1-1	-	-	CASSRNTGSEAFF	TGTGCCAGCAGTAGAAATACAGGGTCCGAAGCTTTCTTT
TRBV29-1	TRBJ2-1	-	few	CSVEGRFYNEQFF	TGCAGCGTTGAAGGGCGGTTCTACAATGAGCAGTTCTTC
TRBV28	TRBJ1-2	-	few	CASSSDQTFYGYTF	TGTGCCAGCAGTTCCGACCAAACCTTCTATGGCTACACCTTC
TRBV12-5	TRBJ1-6	TRBD1	-	CASGFLTSLTGSDSPLHF	TGTGCTAGTGGTTTCCTAACCTCCTTGACAGGGAGCGATTCACCCCTCCACTTT
TRBV27	TRBJ2-5	TRBD1	many	CASSLSAGGWKTQYF	TGTGCCAGCAGTTTATCCGCAGGGGGCTGGAAGACCCAGTACTTC
TRBV7-9	TRBJ2-2	-	few	CASSPSEKNTGELFF	TGTGCCAGCAGTCCCTCGGAGAAGAACACCGGGGAGCTGTTTTTT
TRBV14	TRBJ2-4	TRBD1	-	CASSQVPLGQGDIQYF	TGTGCCAGCAGCCAAGTACCCCTTGGACAGGGGGACATTCAGTACTTC
TRBV5-5	TRBJ1-2	TRBD1	-	CASSVSQGTFDGYTF	TGTGCCAGCAGCGTTTCACAGGGGACCTTCGATGGCTACACCTTC
TRBV5-1	TRBJ1-2	TRBD1	many	CASSPGQGVTYGYTF	TGCGCCAGCAGCCCGGGACAGGGAGTGACGTATGGCTACACCTTC
TRBV20-1	TRBJ1-2	-	few	CSAIRGEGGYTF	TGCAGTGCCATAAGGGGTGAGGGTGGCTACACCTTC
TRBV12-3/TRBV12-4	TRBJ2-5	-	many	CASSPTWTKETQYF	TGTGCCAGCAGTCCCACCTGGACAAAAGAGACCCAGTACTTC
TRBV2	TRBJ1-1	-	-	CASSEINSPFNTEAFF	TGTGCCAGCAGTGAGATCAACAGCCCTTTTAACACTGAAGCTTTCTTT